Each of the 11 T cell receptor beta chains below was sequenced from the same sample in a study of Ad26.COV2.S vaccination and SARS-CoV-2 variants. Treatment of the sample: roughly 19 received Ad26.COV2.S at low or high dose, single or two shots; five or six received placebo; per-sample allocation not given. Sampling was done on day 63 after the first vaccine or placebo injection. The data were produced by immunoSEQ multiplex PCR, yet TCRdb's version contains in-frame clones alone and is incomplete. The profile covers approximately 300,000 clones, with around 81% appearing a single time and 2.1% taken by the ten largest. Sequenced here: peripheral blood, sampled in a trial of Ad26.COV2.S vaccine versus placebo. The receptors here all came from a person between 18 and 60 years old who received the Ad26.COV2.S COVID-19 vaccine or a placebo.

This chain links TRBV9 with TRBJ1-5, with D uncertain. Germline lookup yields CDR1 SGDLS and CDR2 YYNGEE. Deletions cut 8 bases from V and 2 bases from J, with 8 bases between. This CDR3 is 12 amino acids long. In DNA, the CDR3 is TGTGCCAGGAGGGATCGCAATCAGCCCCAGCATTTT. Translation gives CARRDRNQPQHF.

The chain joins TRBV10-3 to TRBJ2-3, with 7 nucleotides matching TRBD1. Germline V lookup: CDR1 ENHRY, CDR2 SYGVKD. Trimming at V came to 0 bases and at J to 2 bases, leaving 5 bases not matched to a gene. The CDR3 length is 16 residues. CDR3 residues: CAISESKGADTDTQYF. The DNA for the CDR3 is TGTGCCATCAGTGAGTCGAAGGGGGCTGACACAGATACGCAGTATTTT.

In the case of this clone: An end of the junction differs from the germline gene, which may be a read error. This rearrangement joins TRBV28 to TRBJ1-3, with D perhaps TRBD1 (5 bases). Germline V gene data show CDR1 as MDHEN and CDR2 as SYDVKM. This CDR3 is built from 16 residues. The CDR3 DNA is TGTGCCAGCAGCTATCAGGGACCCGGCGATGGAGACACCATATATTTT. Residues: CASSYQGPGDGDTIYF.

The chain uses TRBV18 and TRBJ1-4; the D is unclear. Germline-derived CDR1 and CDR2 are KGHSH and LQKENI. V lost 3 bases, J lost 6 bases, and 14 bases lay in between. The CDR3 runs to 15 residues. CDR3 sequence reads: CASSPERAVHEKLFF. DNA of the CDR3: TGTGCCAGCTCACCGGAGAGGGCAGTTCATGAAAAACTGTTTTTT.

J is TRBJ1-1 and V is TRBV7-9, with D maybe TRBD1 (5 bases). V was pared by 5 bases and J by 5 bases, with 15 bases between. Germline assignment: CDR1 SEHNR and CDR2 FQNEAQ (reference sequence). The CDR3 contains 14 residues. The CDR3 bases are TGTGCCAGCAGCCCGTCTACGGGGGGAACTGAAGCTTTCTTT. It specifies CASSPSTGGTEAFF.

This sequence joins TRBV15 and TRBJ2-2, with D perhaps matching TRBD2 (5 bases). Germline V gene data show CDR1 as LNHNV and CDR2 as YYDKDF (reference sequence). The CDR3 totals 14 residues. Trimming took off 8 bases at V and 0 bases at J, with 10 bases between the two ends. Here the CDR3 reads CATRTPANTGELFF. The CDR3 DNA reads as TGTGCCACCCGGACTCCGGCGAACACCGGGGAGCTGTTTTTT.

The chain joins TRBV3-1 (or the pseudogene TRBV3-2) to TRBJ2-1, with 11 bases aligning to TRBD1. Germline CDR1 and CDR2: LGHDT and YNNKEL (reference sequence). The CDR3 extends over 15 amino acids. V shed 4 bases, J shed 7 bases, and the junction held 6 bases outside the gene matches. Here the CDR3 reads CASSPWTGGYNEQFF. Written as DNA, the CDR3 is TGTGCCAGCAGCCCCTGGACAGGGGGCTATAATGAGCAGTTCTTC.

J is TRBJ2-1 and V is TRBV3-1 (or the pseudogene TRBV3-2), with D possibly TRBD2 on 6 matching bases. Germline V gene sequence: CDR1 LGHDT, CDR2 YNNKEL (reference sequence). The CDR3 is made up of 12 amino acids. V was cut by 4 bases and J by 10 bases, with 11 bases left in between. CDR3 in amino acids: CASSRSGPEQFF. For the CDR3, the DNA is TGTGCCAGCAGCCGGAGCGGGCCCGAGCAGTTCTTC.

This clone has only one observation. This chain connects TRBV28 to TRBJ2-5; weak D call: TRBD1 (6 bases). This CDR3 contains 15 residues. Germline V gene lookup returns CDR1 MDHEN and CDR2 SYDVKM. V was pared by 4 bases and J by 0 bases, with 12 bases between. CDR3 nucleotide sequence: TGTGCCAGCAGTTCAATCGGACAGTACCAAGAGACCCAGTACTTC. Translating it yields CASSSIGQYQETQYF.

This chain connects TRBV7-2 to TRBJ1-2; 9 bases are shared with TRBD1. With 5 bases clipped from V and 8 bases from J, the junction kept 12 bases outside the gene matches. Germline assignment: CDR1 SGHTA and CDR2 FQGNSA. The CDR3 contains 15 residues. The CDR3 is CASSPSRGDRDGYTF. The CDR3 region has the DNA TGTGCCAGCAGCCCATCTAGGGGGGACAGGGACGGCTACACCTTC. The full variable domain, rest sourced from reference TRBV7-2 and TRBJ1-2, is GAGVSQSPSNKVTEKGKDVELRCDPISGHTALYWYRQSLGQGLEFLIYFQGNSAPDKSGLPSDRFSAERTGGSVSTLTIQRTQQEDSAVYLCASSPSRGDRDGYTFGSGTRLTVV.

The chain is built from TRBV28 and TRBJ1-6; unclear D gene. Germline values: CDR1 MDHEN, CDR2 SYDVKM. The CDR3 runs to 12 residues. Trimming took 6 bases from V and 9 from J, leaving 9 bases between them. The CDR3 sequence is CASRDTGSPLHF. CDR3 sequence (DNA): TGTGCCAGCAGAGACACGGGTTCACCCCTCCACTTT.